This T cell receptor beta chain was recorded in a study of blood T cell repertoires in COVID-19. Looking at the study overall: COVID-19 samples from acute and convalescent phases originated in the United States, Italy and Spain. PBMCs, B-cell-depleted T cells, or T cells provided the cDNA or gDNA that made up the material.

The ends were cut back, 1 base at V and 1 base at J, with 5 bases in the middle. The V gene's germline CDR1 is LNHNV and CDR2 YYDKDF (reference sequence). This CDR3 spans 14 amino acids. Sequencing used immunoSEQ multiplex PCR; TCRdb keeps in-frame clones, though not all of them. The repertoire holds around 100,000 clones, with roughly 85% as singletons. A few counts support this clone. Specimen: peripheral blood. The chain combines TRBV15 with TRBJ1-5; D is unresolved. The TCR comes from a woman in her 70s with acute or convalescent COVID-19. CDR3 DNA: TGTGCCACCAGCAGAGGTCAGAGCAATCAGCCCCAGCATTTT. Protein product: CATSRGQSNQPQHF.